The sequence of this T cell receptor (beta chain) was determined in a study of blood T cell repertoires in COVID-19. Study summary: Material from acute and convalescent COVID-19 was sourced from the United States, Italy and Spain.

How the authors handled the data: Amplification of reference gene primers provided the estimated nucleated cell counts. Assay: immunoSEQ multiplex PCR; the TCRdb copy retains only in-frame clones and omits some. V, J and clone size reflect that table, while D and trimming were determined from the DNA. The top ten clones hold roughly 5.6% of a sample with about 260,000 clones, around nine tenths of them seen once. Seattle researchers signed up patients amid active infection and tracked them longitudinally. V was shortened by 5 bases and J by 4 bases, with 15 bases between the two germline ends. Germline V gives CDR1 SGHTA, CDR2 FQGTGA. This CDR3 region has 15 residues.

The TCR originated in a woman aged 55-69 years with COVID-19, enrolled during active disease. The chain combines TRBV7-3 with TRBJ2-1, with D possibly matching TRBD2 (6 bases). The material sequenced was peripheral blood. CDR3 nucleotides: TGTGCCAGCAGCCCCCGCCGGGGGACGTACAATGAGCAGTTCTTC. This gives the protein CASSPRRGTYNEQFF.